This T cell receptor (beta chain) was retrieved from a study of T cell repertoires in cytomegalovirus infection (dated 2019 in TCRdb). Some background on the complete study: Donor HLA type was relevant to the analysis, as public TCR beta signatures indicated carriage of CMV infection together with the matching HLA type.

The instrument given in TCRdb is Illumina HiSeq 1500. TCRdb reprocessed the public reads (quality trimming at Q25 with fastp, clone calling with MiXCR) and kept in-frame beta chains. Rows with a matching CDR3 protein are joined into one entry that keeps the most common DNA and genes. Counted in this sample were over 150,000 distinct CDR3 sequences; approximately 15% of them appeared once. The ten most abundant clones make up over 25% of the sample. Paper-wide results and their limitations: The ex vivo response was dominated by HLA-C-restricted CMV-specific TCR beta clonotypes, which also provided the single most frequent clonotype in two of eight donors. In both this cohort and an independent roughly 400-donor cohort, the cumulative frequency of public TCR beta family members distinguished carriers of CMV infection plus the relevant HLA type.

This clonotype was counted at least ten times. No cognate antigen has been identified for it. No qualities accompany the bases; no much larger clone lies one base away. Trimming takes 4 bases off V and 7 bases off J; junction bases not matched to a gene: 8. The germline V gene gives CDR1 as SGHTA and CDR2 as FQGNSA. The cysteine opens and the phenylalanine closes a CDR3 of 16 amino acids. The DNA shown is the 48-base CDR3, in frame from base 1. The specimen was PBMCs. Recombination connected TRBV7-2 to TRBJ2-1; the central 12 bases match TRBD2. The clonotype comes from a human donor in good health (CMV status not recorded). Some clones in this sample may be carry-over from other donors' samples. The CDR3 loop reads CASSSSSGRARNEQFF. The bases read TGTGCCAGCAGCTCATCTAGCGGGAGGGCCCGGAATGAGCAGTTCTTC.